Listed below are T cell receptor beta chains from one sample, sequenced in a study of blood T cell repertoires in COVID-19. The protocol was immunoSEQ multiplex PCR, while the TCRdb copy is restricted to in-frame clones and leaves out a portion. The sample has some 190,000 clones; more than 80% are singletons. The source material was peripheral blood. Source of these receptors: a woman between 35 and 50 years old with COVID-19, enrolled during active disease. Both conserved end residues are part of each CDR3. Fields, in order: V gene, D gene, J gene, clone size, CDR3 DNA, CDR3 protein. The D gene is left open where the match is weak. Clone size, where shown, is once, few, many, or a class for clones that have expanded.

TRBV7-3	NA	TRBJ2-2	NA	TGTGCCAGCAGCCCCGTCGACACCGGGGAGCTGTTTTTT	CASSPVDTGELFF
TRBV2	NA	TRBJ2-3	NA	TGTGCCAGCACTTGGCAGGACACAGATACGCAGTATTTT	CASTWQDTDTQYF
TRBV23-1	NA	TRBJ1-2	NA	TGCGCCAGCAGCCGAAAGACTGCGAGTCCCAAAGTCTACACCTTC	CASSRKTASPKVYTF
TRBV7-3	TRBD1	TRBJ1-2	NA	TGTGCCAGCAGCTTAAGGGACAGGGACGGCTACACCTTC	CASSLRDRDGYTF
TRBV3-1/TRBV3-2	TRBD1	TRBJ2-1	medium-sized	TGTGCCAGCAGCCAAGGCCCCGGGACAGGGGATGAGCAGTTCTTC	CASSQGPGTGDEQFF
TRBV6-1	TRBD1	TRBJ1-2	NA	TGTGCCAGCAGTGAAGCGGTGGGGGGACAGAGGTTCACTAACTATGGCTACACCTTC	CASSEAVGGQRFTNYGYTF
TRBV19	NA	TRBJ1-5	few	TGTGCCAGTAGTATAGATCGACCAGGTGGTCAGCCCCAGCATTTT	CASSIDRPGGQPQHF
TRBV5-8	NA	TRBJ2-7	NA	TGTGCCAGCAGCTCCCGGTCTGGGGAGTACGAGCAGTACTTC	CASSSRSGEYEQYF
TRBV13	NA	TRBJ2-1	NA	TGTGCCAGCAGCCTCGGTGAGCAGTTCTTC	CASSLGEQFF
TRBV18	TRBD1	TRBJ1-2	few	TGTGCCAGCTCACCCCGAAGGGGGCTTGGCTATGGCTACACCTTC	CASSPRRGLGYGYTF
TRBV3-1/TRBV3-2	NA	TRBJ1-3	NA	TGTGCCAGCAGCCCTCGGGTCCGTACCTCCGGAAACACCATATATTTT	CASSPRVRTSGNTIYF
TRBV7-2	TRBD1	TRBJ1-1	NA	TGTGCCAGCAGCACGACAGGGGTCATGAACACTGAAGCTTTCTTT	CASSTTGVMNTEAFF
TRBV7-2	NA	TRBJ1-4	NA	TGTGCCAGCAGCTTACAGGGTCACGTAAACGAAAAACTGTTTTTT	CASSLQGHVNEKLFF
TRBV27	NA	TRBJ1-2	NA	TGTGCCAGCAGTTTATCCCCGACAACCTATGGCTACACCTTC	CASSLSPTTYGYTF
TRBV19	TRBD1	TRBJ1-2	many	TGTGCCAGTAGTATCGACAGGGTAACGGGAGGCTACACCTTC	CASSIDRVTGGYTF
TRBV28	NA	TRBJ2-7	NA	TGTGCCAGCAGTTTTCTAGCCTACGAGCAGTACTTC	CASSFLAYEQYF
TRBV19	NA	TRBJ2-2	NA	TGTGCCAGTAGTCAGGCCCGTGGCACCGGGGAGCTGTTTTTT	CASSQARGTGELFF
TRBV2	TRBD2	TRBJ2-3	few	TGTGCCAGCAGGGGGAGGGGAGATACGCAGTATTTT	CASRGRGDTQYF
TRBV4-1	NA	TRBJ2-2	few	TGCGCCAGCAGCCACAGGGAGGACACCGGGGAGCTGTTTTTT	CASSHREDTGELFF
TRBV5-1	TRBD1	TRBJ2-1	NA	TGCGCCAGCAGCAACCGGGACAGCAATGAGCAGTTCTTC	CASSNRDSNEQFF
TRBV6-5	TRBD1	TRBJ2-1	NA	TGTGCCAGCAGTTACGGGACAGGGAGATTCGATGAGCAGTTCTTC	CASSYGTGRFDEQFF
TRBV14	NA	TRBJ1-2	NA	TGTGCCAGCAGCCAAAGATTGGGGGGGATGGATGGCTACACCTTC	CASSQRLGGMDGYTF
TRBV9	NA	TRBJ2-3	once	TGTGCCAGCACTCCGGGGGGCCGGGGCACTAATACGCAGTATTTT	CASTPGGRGTNTQYF
TRBV7-2	TRBD1	TRBJ2-6	NA	TGTGCCGAAGGGGGCCGATCTGGGGCCAACGTCCTGACTTTC	CAEGGRSGANVLTF
TRBV11-2	NA	TRBJ2-5	NA	TGTGCCAGCAGCCGAGTACTAGCTGGGGACCAAGAGACCCAGTACTTC	CASSRVLAGDQETQYF
TRBV18	NA	TRBJ2-3	NA	TGTGCCAGCTCATCCCGGGGCACAGATACGCAGTATTTT	CASSSRGTDTQYF
TRBV6-5	NA	TRBJ2-3	NA	TGTGCCAGCAGTTTGCAGGGGCCTAGCACAGATACGCAGTATTTT	CASSLQGPSTDTQYF
TRBV6-5	NA	TRBJ1-5	NA	TGTGCCAGCAGTTACTCGAGGCAAGGCATCGATCAGCCCCAGCATTTT	CASSYSRQGIDQPQHF
TRBV5-1	NA	TRBJ1-3	NA	TGCGCCAGCAGGCCTGGGGCCCCTCAAACGAACACCATATATTTT	CASRPGAPQTNTIYF
TRBV12-3/TRBV12-4	TRBD1	TRBJ1-2	once	TGTGCCAGCAGTTTACAGGGGGCTATTGGCTACACCTTC	CASSLQGAIGYTF
TRBV7-8	TRBD1	TRBJ1-3	NA	TGTGCCAGCAGCTTAGAGGGTGGGACAGGCTCTGGAAACACCATATATTTT	CASSLEGGTGSGNTIYF
TRBV7-3	TRBD1	TRBJ2-3	once	TGTGCCAGCAGCTTTACCACCGGGACAGGGACAGATACGCAGTATTTT	CASSFTTGTGTDTQYF
TRBV4-1	TRBD2	TRBJ2-3	NA	TGCGCCAGCAGCCAAGCCCCGGGACGGGGGGGCCTCGGCGAGACAGATACGCAGTATTTT	CASSQAPGRGGLGETDTQYF
TRBV7-9	TRBD2	TRBJ2-1	once	TGTGCCAGCAGCCCAAGGACTAGCGCGTACAATGAGCAGTTCTTC	CASSPRTSAYNEQFF
TRBV18	NA	TRBJ1-2	NA	TGTGCCAGCTCACCACGACAGCGAGGACGGGAGCTATATGGCTACACCTTC	CASSPRQRGRELYGYTF
TRBV7-2	TRBD1	TRBJ1-4	NA	TGTGCCAGCAGCTTATCCGGGACAGGGAAAGAAAAACTGTTTTTT	CASSLSGTGKEKLFF
TRBV19	NA	TRBJ2-6	NA	TGTGCCAGTACTTTGGGGCGGGACGGTGGGGCCAACGTCCTGACTTTC	CASTLGRDGGANVLTF
TRBV11-1	NA	TRBJ2-5	NA	TGTGCCAGCAGCTTATTTCGAGAGACCCAGTACTTC	CASSLFRETQYF
TRBV3-1/TRBV3-2	NA	TRBJ2-6	NA	TGTGCCAGCAGCCAATTCACAGGTTCCCCTGGGGCCAACGTCCTGACTTTC	CASSQFTGSPGANVLTF
TRBV12-3/TRBV12-4	NA	TRBJ1-2	NA	TGTGCCAGCAGTTTAGGGGGCAATGGTGGCTACACCTTC	CASSLGGNGGYTF
TRBV5-6	NA	TRBJ2-3	few	TGTGCCAGCGGGGGCCCGGGGTGGAGAGATACGCAGTATTTT	CASGGPGWRDTQYF
TRBV5-8	NA	TRBJ1-5	NA	TGTGCCAGCAGCTTCAGGGCTGGGAATCAGCCCCAGCATTTT	CASSFRAGNQPQHF
TRBV5-8	TRBD2	TRBJ2-2	NA	TGTGCCAGCAGCCCTGGACTAGCGGGGGGGCCGAGCACCGGGGAGCTGTTTTTT	CASSPGLAGGPSTGELFF
TRBV28	NA	TRBJ1-1	NA	TGTGCCAGCAGTCCCGGACAGTTGAACACTGAAGCTTTCTTT	CASSPGQLNTEAFF
TRBV5-4	NA	TRBJ1-3	NA	TGTGCCAGCAGCCTCGGGGGTGCTGGAAACACCATATATTTT	CASSLGGAGNTIYF